The next 2 T cell receptor beta chains were all read from a single sample in a study of low-dose radiotherapy and immunotherapy resistance in tumors. Both TCRalpha and TCRbeta chains were reverse transcribed with V-gene-specific primers. Using a constant-region primer together with a V-primer adapter, TCRs were subjected to approximately 20 PCR cycles of amplification. Via MiXCR, TCRdb re-called the reads, giving one row per CDR3 protein. This sample has about 9,800 distinct CDR3 sequences, with around 75% found just once. The receptors come from a human donor with advanced metastatic prostate, ovarian, gallbladder or colorectal cancer (not recorded which). This table probably holds off-target reads from a library built for another chain.

A single count supports this clonotype. The chain couples TRBV6-5 to TRBJ1-3; D gene unclear. This CDR3 is 13 amino acids long. Germline CDR1 is MNHEY and CDR2 is SVGAGI. Trimming shortened V by 6 bases and J by 1 base, and 7 bases separated the two germline ends. The CDR3 DNA sequence: TGTGCCAGCAGGGGAGCTTCTGGAAACACCATATATTTT. Amino acid sequence: CASRGASGNTIYF.

The chain recombines TRBV14 with TRBJ2-1; D is possibly TRBD2 (6 bases). V lost 4 bases to trimming and J lost 9 bases, with 22 bases between them. CDR3 length: 16 residues. The germline gives CDR1 SGHDN, CDR2 FVKESK. The CDR3 sequence is CASSPSSAPLKGEQFF. CDR3 DNA sequence: TGTGCCAGCAGCCCCTCTAGCGCACCACTAAAGGGTGAGCAGTTCTTC. Looking up the rest from reference TRBV14 and TRBJ2-1 gives the full variable domain: EAGVTQFPSHSVIEKGQTVTLRCDPISGHDNLYWYRRVMGKEIKFLLHFVKESKQDESGMPNNRFLAERTGGTYSTLKVQPAELEDSGVYFCASSPSSAPLKGEQFFGPGTRLTVL.